A single T cell receptor (beta chain) is shown here with its context. Its antigen remains unidentified. This sample stems from a study of cytomegalovirus exposure and HLA in healthy donors. This CDR3 contains 15 residues. The germline V gene encodes CDR1 WNHNN and CDR2 SYGVQD (reference sequence). The germline V and J ends were trimmed by 6 bases and 3 bases, with 15 bases remaining between them. Vbeta (60) and Jbeta (13) primers were used in the PCR. The protocol was immunoSEQ multiplex PCR, while the TCRdb copy is restricted to in-frame clones and leaves out a portion. The sample records about 160,000 clones, roughly 84% being singletons. General study points: Sequencing probably produced one cluster of sequence variants that were highly shared. Later work found that TCR association rates differed between HLA loci; DRB1 had the most and HLA-C the fewest. In a later analysis, HLA-associated beta chains showed higher expansion and lower generation probabilities than comparable chains.

This TCR derives from a man aged 30-40 years in good health and CMV-seronegative. Input material: PBMCs. V is TRBV10-1 and J is TRBJ1-5; tentative D call: TRBD1 (5 bases). CDR3 coding DNA: TGCGCCAGCAGCCCCGGGCGGGGGATCAATCAGCCCCAGCATTTT. It codes for CASSPGRGINQPQHF.